The rows below give T cell receptor beta chains drawn from one sample of a study of CD8 T cells in ankylosing spondylitis. TCRdb analysed the 5' RACE reads with MiXCR anew, one entry per CDR3 protein. Here the sample spans 450,000 or so distinct CDR3 sequences, 25% to 30% being singletons. The sequenced material came from blood, either unsorted or a sorted T cell fraction (not recorded which). Receptors were obtained from a male donor with ankylosing spondylitis. Each CDR3 is given with its conserved first and last residue. The order of the fields is J gene, D gene, V gene, clone size, CDR3 DNA, CDR3 protein. A D gene is named only where the DNA matches it firmly. Not every row has a clone size; where given, it reads once, few, many or a size class.

TRBJ1-6 | TRBD1 | TRBV7-2 | many | TGTGCCAGCAGCTTAGCGTACAGGGGAGGCAATTCACCCCTCCACTTT | CASSLAYRGGNSPLHF
TRBJ2-7 | - | TRBV20-1 | - | TGCAGTGCTCCCCCTGGGACATCTCCATACGAGCAGTACTTC | CSAPPGTSPYEQYF
TRBJ2-5 | - | TRBV30 | few | TGTGCCTGGAGCAGCCAAGGGACCCAGTACTTC | CAWSSQGTQYF
TRBJ2-1 | TRBD2 | TRBV7-9 | few | TGTGCCAGCAGCTTAGAAGGCGGGAGGATGGATGAGCAGTTCTTC | CASSLEGGRMDEQFF
TRBJ2-5 | - | TRBV20-1 | few | TGCAGTGCGGGTAGGGGGGGCTTTCAAGAGACCCAGTACTTC | CSAGRGGFQETQYF
TRBJ1-5 | TRBD1 | TRBV12-3/TRBV12-4 | - | TGTGCCAGCAGTCCGGACCTAGGGGGCGTTGGCAATCAGCCCCAGCATTTT | CASSPDLGGVGNQPQHF
TRBJ1-6 | TRBD1 | TRBV3-1 | few | TGTGCCAGCAGCTCGGGACAGGGGGGGTCACCCCTCCACTTT | CASSSGQGGSPLHF
TRBJ2-1 | - | TRBV5-1 | - | TGCGCCAGCAGCCTCCGGGGGACCTTAAGCTCCTACAATGAGCAGTTCTTC | CASSLRGTLSSYNEQFF
TRBJ1-6 | - | TRBV20-1 | - | TGCAGTGCTTCTCCGGGGAATAATTCACCCCTCCACTTT | CSASPGNNSPLHF
TRBJ1-6 | TRBD1 | TRBV5-5 | - | TGTGCCAGCAGCTTAATCCGACAGGGATCACCCCAACACTTT | CASSLIRQGSPQHF
TRBJ2-5 | - | TRBV2 | few | TGTGCCAGCAGTGAGAGCGGAGGGGGCTCAGGGACCCAGTACTTC | CASSESGGGSGTQYF
TRBJ2-7 | - | TRBV27 | few | TGTGCCAGCAGTTTTGGGGCCGGAAACGAGCAGTACTTC | CASSFGAGNEQYF
TRBJ2-3 | TRBD1 | TRBV15 | many | TGTGCCACCAGCAGTCTGGACAGGGGATGGGATACGCAGTATTTT | CATSSLDRGWDTQYF
TRBJ2-5 | TRBD2 | TRBV12-3/TRBV12-4 | few | TGTGCCAGCGCCCAGCGGGAGGGTCAAGAGACCCAGTACTTC | CASAQREGQETQYF
TRBJ1-1 | - | TRBV20-1 | - | TGCAGTGCTAGAGATGCAGGGGAAGGAATCGGCTTT | CSARDAGEGIGF
TRBJ2-5 | TRBD1 | TRBV5-5 | few | TGTGCCAGCAGCTTGGGCGGACAGGGGACGGAGACCCAGTACTTC | CASSLGGQGTETQYF
TRBJ2-1 | TRBD1 | TRBV24-1 | - | TGTGCCACCAGTGATAAAGGACAGGGGTTCAATGAGCAGTTCTTC | CATSDKGQGFNEQFF
TRBJ2-7 | - | TRBV10-3 | - | TGTGCCATCAGTGAGTCTATCGGCTCCTACGAGCAGTACTTC | CAISESIGSYEQYF
TRBJ1-4 | - | TRBV7-9 | - | TGTGCCAGCAGCTTATCCACGACTAAACGAAAACTGTTTTTT | CASSLSTTKRKLFF
TRBJ2-5 | - | TRBV15 | few | TGTGCCACCAGCAGAACGGGTTTACAAGAGACCCAGTACTTC | CATSRTGLQETQYF
TRBJ2-2 | TRBD1 | TRBV24-1 | - | TGTGCCACCAGTGATTACAGTCCCCGGACAGGAGACTACACCGGGGAGCTGTTTTTT | CATSDYSPRTGDYTGELFF
TRBJ1-2 | - | TRBV29-1 | - | TGCAGCGTTGAAGTCGGGGCTGGCTACACCTTC | CSVEVGAGYTF
TRBJ1-5 | - | TRBV29-1 | few | TGCAGCGCCGCGGGTGACAATCAGCCCCAGCATTTT | CSAAGDNQPQHF
TRBJ2-2 | - | TRBV19 | - | TGTGCCAGTAGGCCGGGACACATCACCGGGGAGCTGTTTTTT | CASRPGHITGELFF
TRBJ1-6 | - | TRBV3-1 | - | TGTGCCAGCAGCCAAGGACCCTTTTCACCCCTCCACTTT | CASSQGPFSPLHF
TRBJ2-1 | TRBD1 | TRBV19 | - | TGTGCCAGTGGTAGGACAGGGGGCGCGAGAGAGCAGTTCTTC | CASGRTGGAREQFF
TRBJ2-2 | - | TRBV5-6 | - | TGTGCCAGCAGCTTGGGATTCGGAAGACAGCTGAACACCGGGGAGCTGTTTTTT | CASSLGFGRQLNTGELFF
TRBJ2-5 | TRBD2 | TRBV24-1 | many | TGTGCCACCAGTGAGAGACTAGCGGGAGTTGGAGAGACCCAGTACTTC | CATSERLAGVGETQYF
TRBJ2-1 | TRBD2 | TRBV18 | - | TGTGCCAGCTCACCACAAGGACTAGAGCTACCGAGCTCCTACAATGAGCAGTTCTTC | CASSPQGLELPSSYNEQFF
TRBJ2-1 | TRBD2 | TRBV6-1 | few | TGTGCCAGCAGTGAACTAGCGGGAACCGAGCAGTTCTTC | CASSELAGTEQFF
TRBJ2-3 | - | TRBV5-1 | - | TGCGCCAGCAGCTTGGAGACTCCTTGGGCAGATACGCAGTATTTT | CASSLETPWADTQYF
TRBJ2-3 | TRBD2 | TRBV20-1 | few | TGCAGTGCTAGAGATCACTTAAAGCGGGGTAGCACAGATACGCAGTATTTT | CSARDHLKRGSTDTQYF
TRBJ2-3 | - | TRBV20-1 | - | TGCAGTGCTAGCGGCGGGACAACAGATACGCAGTATTTT | CSASGGTTDTQYF
TRBJ2-3 | - | TRBV6-2/TRBV6-3 | - | TGTGCCAGCAGTCGCGATTCAGATACGCAGTATTTT | CASSRDSDTQYF
TRBJ2-5 | TRBD2 | TRBV5-1 | - | TGCGCCAGCGGTGGACTAGCGGGAGGTTCTGAGACCCAGTACTTC | CASGGLAGGSETQYF